The following is a T cell receptor (beta chain) sequence with its context. Naive CD8 cells lacked CD45RO, underwent positive selection for CCR7 and left out terminally differentiated effector memory CD45RA+ cells. The data derive from a study of shared clonotypes between healthy human individuals. The germline gives CDR1 MGHDK, CDR2 SYGVNS. V dropped 4 bases and J dropped 1 base, with 14 bases sitting between them. This CDR3 spans 16 amino acids. The assay was immunoSEQ multiplex PCR, and TCRdb's table has in-frame clones only and misses some. This sample has approximately 2,000,000 clones, with approximately 92% found just once.

This sequence joins TRBV25-1 and TRBJ2-1; D not certain. This TCR was sampled from a man aged 18 to 29 in good health. Some clones in this sample may be carry-over from other donors' samples. Sequencing was done on a sample of naive CD8+ T cells from PBMCs. The CDR3 coding sequence is TGTGCCAGCAGTGTCGGACCCACGTGGTCCTACAATGAGCAGTTCTTC. It encodes CASSVGPTWSYNEQFF.